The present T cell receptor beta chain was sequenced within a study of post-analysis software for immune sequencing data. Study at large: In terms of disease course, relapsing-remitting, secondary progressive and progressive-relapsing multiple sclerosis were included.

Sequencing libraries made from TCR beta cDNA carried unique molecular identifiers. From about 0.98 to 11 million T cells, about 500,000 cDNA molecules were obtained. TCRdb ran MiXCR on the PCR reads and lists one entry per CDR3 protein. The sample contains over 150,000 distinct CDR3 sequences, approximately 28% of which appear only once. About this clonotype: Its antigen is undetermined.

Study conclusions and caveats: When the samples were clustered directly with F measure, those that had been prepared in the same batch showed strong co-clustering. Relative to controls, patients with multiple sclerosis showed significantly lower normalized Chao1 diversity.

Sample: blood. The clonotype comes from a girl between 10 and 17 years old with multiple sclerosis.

CDR3 region: CASSLVGGPFGEQYF. CDR3 nucleotides: TGTGCCAGCAGCTTGGTGGGGGGGCCTTTCGGCGAGCAGTACTTC. The chain combines TRBV5-5 with TRBJ2-7; weak D call: TRBD2 (7 bases). Germline assignment: CDR1 SGHKS and CDR2 YYEKEE (reference sequence). Trimming pared 0 bases from V and 6 bases from J, leaving 16 bases between. There are 15 residues in the CDR3.